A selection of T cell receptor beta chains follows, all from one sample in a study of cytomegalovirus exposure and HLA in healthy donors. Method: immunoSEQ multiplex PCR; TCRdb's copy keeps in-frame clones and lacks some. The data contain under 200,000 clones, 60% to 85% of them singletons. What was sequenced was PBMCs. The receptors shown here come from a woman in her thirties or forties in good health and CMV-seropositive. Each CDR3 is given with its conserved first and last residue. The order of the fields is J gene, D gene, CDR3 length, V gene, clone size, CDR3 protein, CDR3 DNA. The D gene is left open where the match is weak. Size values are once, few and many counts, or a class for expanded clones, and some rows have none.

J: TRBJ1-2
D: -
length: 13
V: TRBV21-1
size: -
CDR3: CASKTGGLYGYTF
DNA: TGTGCCAGCAAAACAGGGGGACTGTATGGCTACACCTTC

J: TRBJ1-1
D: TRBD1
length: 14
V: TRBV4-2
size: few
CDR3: CASSLRGQGEEAFF
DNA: TGTGCCAGCAGCCTAAGGGGACAGGGGGAAGAAGCTTTCTTT

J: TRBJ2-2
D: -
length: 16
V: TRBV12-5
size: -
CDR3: CASGLTQGFNTGELFF
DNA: TGTGCTAGTGGTTTGACACAGGGTTTCAACACCGGGGAGCTGTTTTTT

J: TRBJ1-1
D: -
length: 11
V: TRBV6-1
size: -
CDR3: CASSEGGKAFF
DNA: TGTGCCAGCAGTGAGGGAGGTAAAGCTTTCTTT

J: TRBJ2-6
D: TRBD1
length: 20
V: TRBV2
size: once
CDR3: CASSPIKLGTASLGANVLTF
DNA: TGTGCCAGCAGTCCTATCAAACTCGGGACAGCTTCCTTGGGGGCCAACGTCCTGACTTTC

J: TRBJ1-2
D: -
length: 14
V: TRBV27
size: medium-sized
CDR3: CASSISGPNYGYTF
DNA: TGTGCCAGCAGCATTAGCGGGCCGAACTATGGCTACACCTTC

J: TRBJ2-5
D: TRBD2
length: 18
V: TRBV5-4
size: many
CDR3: CASSEPGLAGGRGKTQYF
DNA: TGTGCCAGCAGCGAACCGGGACTAGCGGGGGGGCGTGGAAAGACCCAGTACTTC

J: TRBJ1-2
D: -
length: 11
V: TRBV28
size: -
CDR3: CASSGPYGYTF
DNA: TGTGCCAGCAGTGGCCCGTATGGCTACACCTTC

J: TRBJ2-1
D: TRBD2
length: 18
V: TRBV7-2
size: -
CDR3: CASSLAIRGGAYLNEQFF
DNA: TGTGCCAGCAGCTTAGCAATTAGGGGAGGGGCCTATTTGAATGAGCAGTTCTTC

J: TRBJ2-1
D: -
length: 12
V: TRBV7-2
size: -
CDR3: CASSPQLGEQFF
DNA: TGTGCCAGCAGCCCCCAGCTCGGGGAGCAGTTCTTC

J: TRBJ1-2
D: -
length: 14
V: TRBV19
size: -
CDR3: CASSQGKGYYGYTF
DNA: TGTGCCAGTAGTCAAGGGAAGGGGTACTATGGCTACACCTTC

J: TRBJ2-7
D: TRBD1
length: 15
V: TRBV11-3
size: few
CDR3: CASRRRGPSSYEQYF
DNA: TGTGCCAGCAGGAGAAGGGGGCCCAGCTCCTACGAGCAGTACTTC

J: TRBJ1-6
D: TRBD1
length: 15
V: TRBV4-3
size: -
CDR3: CASSPTGGRNSPLHF
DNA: TGCGCCAGCAGCCCGACAGGGGGCCGTAATTCACCCCTCCACTTT

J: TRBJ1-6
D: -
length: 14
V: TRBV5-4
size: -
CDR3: CASSSTGRNSPLHF
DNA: TGTGCCAGCAGCTCTACTGGGAGAAATTCACCCCTCCACTTT

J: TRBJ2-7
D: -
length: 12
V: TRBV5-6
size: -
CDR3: CASSSGTYEQYF
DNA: TGTGCCAGCAGCTCCGGGACCTACGAGCAGTACTTC

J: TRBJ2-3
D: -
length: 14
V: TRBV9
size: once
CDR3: CASSAGSRTDAQYF
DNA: TGTGCCAGCAGCGCAGGGTCCCGCACAGATGCGCAGTATTTT

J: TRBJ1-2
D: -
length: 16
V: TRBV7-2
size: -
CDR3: CASSLVAWGQGYGYTF
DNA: TGTGCCAGCAGCTTAGTGGCGTGGGGGCAGGGCTATGGCTACACCTTC

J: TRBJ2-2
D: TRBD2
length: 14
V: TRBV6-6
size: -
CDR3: CASKGGGAAGELFF
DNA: TGTGCCAGCAAGGGCGGGGGGGCGGCCGGGGAGCTGTTCTTT

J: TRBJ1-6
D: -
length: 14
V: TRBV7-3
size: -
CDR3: CASSLQGRNSPLHF
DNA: TGTGCCAGCAGCTTACAGGGTCGAAATTCACCCCTCCACTTT

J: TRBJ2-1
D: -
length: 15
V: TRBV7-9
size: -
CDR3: CASSFGRASYNEQFF
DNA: TGTGCCAGCAGCTTTGGTAGAGCGTCCTACAATGAGCAGTTCTTC

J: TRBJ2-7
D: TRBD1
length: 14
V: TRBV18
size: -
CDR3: CASSPGTDRYEQYF
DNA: TGTGCCAGCTCACCCGGGACAGATAGGTACGAGCAGTACTTC

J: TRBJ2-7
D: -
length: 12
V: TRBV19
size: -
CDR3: CASSAGSYEQYF
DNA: TGTGCCAGTAGTGCGGGCTCCTACGAGCAGTACTTC

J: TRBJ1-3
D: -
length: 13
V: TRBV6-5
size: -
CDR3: CASRRQFGNTIYF
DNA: TGTGCCAGCAGAAGACAGTTTGGGAACACCATATATTTT

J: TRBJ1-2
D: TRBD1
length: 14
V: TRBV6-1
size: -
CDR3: CASRPSGQGHGYTF
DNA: TGTGCCAGCAGGCCATCGGGACAGGGTCATGGCTACACCTTC

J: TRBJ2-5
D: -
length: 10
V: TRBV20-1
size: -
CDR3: CSVGVETQYF
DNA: TGCAGTGTGGGCGTCGAGACCCAGTACTTC

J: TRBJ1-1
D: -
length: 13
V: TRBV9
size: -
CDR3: CASSPPRDTEAFF
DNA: TGTGCCAGCAGCCCCCCGAGGGACACTGAAGCTTTCTTT

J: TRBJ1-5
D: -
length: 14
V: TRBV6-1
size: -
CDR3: CASSEYLPNQPQHF
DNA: TGTGCCAGCAGTGAATATCTCCCTAATCAGCCCCAGCATTTT

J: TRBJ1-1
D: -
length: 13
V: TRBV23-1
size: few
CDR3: CASSRTAGAEAFF
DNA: TGCGCCAGCAGTCGCACCGCGGGGGCTGAAGCTTTCTTT

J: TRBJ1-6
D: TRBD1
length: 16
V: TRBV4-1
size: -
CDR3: CASSLRQGGINSPLHF
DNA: TGCGCCAGCAGCCTCCGACAGGGGGGGATTAATTCACCCCTCCACTTT

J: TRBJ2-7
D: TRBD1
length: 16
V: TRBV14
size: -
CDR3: CASSRFGTGRTYEQYF
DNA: TGTGCCAGCAGCCGTTTCGGGACAGGGAGAACCTACGAGCAGTACTTC

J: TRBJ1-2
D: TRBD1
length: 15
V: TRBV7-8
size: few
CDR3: CASSLAGQGASGYTF
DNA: TGTGCCAGCAGCTTAGCGGGACAGGGGGCATCAGGCTACACCTTC

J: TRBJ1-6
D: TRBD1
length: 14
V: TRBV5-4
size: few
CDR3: CASSLDRGVSPLHF
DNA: TGTGCCAGCAGCTTGGACAGGGGTGTTTCACCCCTCCACTTT

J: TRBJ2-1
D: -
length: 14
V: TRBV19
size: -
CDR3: CASSKGPANNEQFF
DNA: TGTGCCAGTAGTAAGGGGCCGGCAAACAATGAGCAGTTCTTC

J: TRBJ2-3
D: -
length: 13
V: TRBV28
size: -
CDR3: CASIRGGSDTQYF
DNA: TGTGCCAGCATAAGGGGGGGGTCAGATACGCAGTATTTT

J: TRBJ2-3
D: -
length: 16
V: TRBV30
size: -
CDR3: CAWRAWTTGRMDTQYF
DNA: TGTGCCTGGAGAGCCTGGACTACTGGCAGGATGGATACGCAGTATTTT

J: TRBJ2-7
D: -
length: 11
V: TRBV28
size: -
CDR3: CASSLYYEQYF
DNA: TGTGCCAGCAGTTTGTACTACGAGCAGTACTTC

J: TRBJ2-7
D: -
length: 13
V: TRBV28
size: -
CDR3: CASFLEGNYEQYF
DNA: TGTGCCAGCTTCCTCGAGGGAAACTACGAGCAGTACTTC

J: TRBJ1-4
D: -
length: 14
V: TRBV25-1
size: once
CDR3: CASRTGPKGEKLFF
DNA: TGTGCCAGCCGAACAGGCCCCAAAGGTGAAAAACTGTTTTTT

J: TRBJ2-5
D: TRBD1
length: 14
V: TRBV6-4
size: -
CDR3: CASRKQGVGETQYF
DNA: TGTGCCAGCAGAAAACAGGGGGTAGGAGAGACCCAGTACTTC

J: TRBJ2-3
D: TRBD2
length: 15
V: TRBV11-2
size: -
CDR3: CASSSTGGLTDTQYF
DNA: TGTGCCAGCAGCTCAACGGGGGGTCTCACAGATACGCAGTATTTT